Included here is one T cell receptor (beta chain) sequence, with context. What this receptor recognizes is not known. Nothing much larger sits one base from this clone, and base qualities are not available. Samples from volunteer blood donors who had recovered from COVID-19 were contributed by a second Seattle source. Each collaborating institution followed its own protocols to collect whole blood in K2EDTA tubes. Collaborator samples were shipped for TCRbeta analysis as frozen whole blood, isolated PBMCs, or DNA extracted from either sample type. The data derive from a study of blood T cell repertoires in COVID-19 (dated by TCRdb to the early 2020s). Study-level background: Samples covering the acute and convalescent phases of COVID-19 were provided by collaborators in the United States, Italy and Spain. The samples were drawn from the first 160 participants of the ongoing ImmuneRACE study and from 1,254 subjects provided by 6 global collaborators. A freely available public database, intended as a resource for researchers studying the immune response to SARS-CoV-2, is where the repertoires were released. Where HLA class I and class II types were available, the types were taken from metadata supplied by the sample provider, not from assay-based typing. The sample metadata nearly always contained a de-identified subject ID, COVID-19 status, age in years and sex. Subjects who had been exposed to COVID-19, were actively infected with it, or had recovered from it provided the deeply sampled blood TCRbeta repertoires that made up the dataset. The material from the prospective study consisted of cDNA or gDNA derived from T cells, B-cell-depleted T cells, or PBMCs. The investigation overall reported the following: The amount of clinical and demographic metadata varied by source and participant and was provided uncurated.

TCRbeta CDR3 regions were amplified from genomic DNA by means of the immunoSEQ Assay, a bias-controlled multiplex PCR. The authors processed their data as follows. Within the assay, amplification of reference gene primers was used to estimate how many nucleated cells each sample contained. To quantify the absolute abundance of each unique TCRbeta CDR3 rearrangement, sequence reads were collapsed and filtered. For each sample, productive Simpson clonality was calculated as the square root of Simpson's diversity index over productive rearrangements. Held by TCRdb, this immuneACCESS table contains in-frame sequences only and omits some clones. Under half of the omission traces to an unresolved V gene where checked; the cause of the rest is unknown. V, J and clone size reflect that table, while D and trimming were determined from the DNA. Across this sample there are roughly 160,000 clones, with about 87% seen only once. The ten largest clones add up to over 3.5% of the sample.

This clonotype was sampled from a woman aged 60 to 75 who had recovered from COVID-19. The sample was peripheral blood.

The CDR3 protein: CASSSSGATDTQYF. The DNA sequence is as follows: TGTGCCAGCAGTTCTAGCGGGGCTACAGATACGCAGTATTTT. The chain joins TRBV6-5 to TRBJ2-3, with TRBD2 identical over 9 junction bases. Per the germline V gene, MNHEY is the CDR1 and SVGAGI is the CDR2. Germline trimming amounts to 4 bases on V and 3 bases on J, with 2 as the count of junction bases outside the gene matches. The CDR3 runs 14 amino acids, cysteine and phenylalanine included. Only the CDR3 part of the read is kept: 42 bases, read in frame from the first base.